These T cell receptor beta chains were read from a single sample in a study of memory CD4+ T cells and cytomegalovirus serostatus. Sequenced by immunoSEQ multiplex PCR; TCRdb stores in-frame clones only, minus some. Of around 60,000 clones detected, around 77% appear once; the ten largest clones hold 0.88%. Source material: memory CD4+ T cells from blood. The source of these receptors is an adult in good health and CMV-seronegative. Each CDR3 is given with its conserved first and last residue. Each record gives: V gene, J gene, D gene, clone size, CDR3 protein, CDR3 DNA. A D gene is named only where the DNA matches it firmly. Only some rows state a clone size, as once, few, many or a class for expanded clones.

TRBV6-1	TRBJ2-1	TRBD1	.	CASSKESPDRGSYNEQFF	TGTGCCAGCAGTAAAGAAAGTCCGGACAGGGGCTCCTACAATGAGCAGTTCTTC
TRBV19	TRBJ1-4	TRBD1	.	CASSDRDGEEKLFF	TGTGCCAGTAGTGACAGGGATGGAGAGGAAAAACTGTTTTTT
TRBV23-1	TRBJ1-5	.	.	CASSHHARSRERRKPQHF	TGCGCCAGCAGTCATCACGCCCGGTCCCGGGAGCGGCGTAAGCCCCAGCATTTT
TRBV30	TRBJ2-3	TRBD1	.	CAWSGTGWSDTQYF	TGTGCCTGGAGCGGGACAGGGTGGTCAGATACGCAGTATTTT
TRBV5-8	TRBJ2-7	.	.	CASSKQVKPYEQYF	TGTGCCAGCAGTAAACAGGTGAAACCCTACGAGCAGTACTTC
TRBV7-2	TRBJ2-1	.	.	CASSLVARRTDEQFF	TGTGCCAGCAGCTTAGTGGCTAGGCGAACGGATGAGCAGTTCTTC
TRBV7-2	TRBJ1-3	.	medium-sized	CASSHGEIGNTIYF	TGTGCCAGCAGCCACGGGGAGATTGGAAACACCATATATTTT
TRBV7-9	TRBJ2-2	.	.	CANDRASLNTGELFF	TGTGCCAACGACCGCGCCTCACTTAACACCGGGGAGCTGTTTTTT
TRBV21-1	TRBJ2-7	.	.	CASSYTGGIEQYF	TGTGCCAGCAGCTACACGGGGGGGATCGAGCAGTACTTC
TRBV5-1	TRBJ1-3	.	few	CASSNGASGNTIYF	TGCGCCAGCAGCAACGGCGCCTCTGGAAACACCATATATTTT
TRBV2	TRBJ2-1	TRBD2	.	CASSEYLAGGEQFF	TGTGCCAGCAGTGAGTATCTAGCGGGAGGTGAGCAGTTCTTC
TRBV6-6	TRBJ2-7	.	.	CASSAGTRTYEQYF	TGTGCCAGCAGTGCCGGGACACGTACCTACGAGCAGTACTTC
TRBV7-9	TRBJ2-7	.	.	CATRLGNYEQYF	TGTGCCACCAGGTTGGGGAACTACGAGCAGTACTTC
TRBV5-1	TRBJ1-1	TRBD1	.	CASSLQGAGTEAFF	TGCGCCAGCAGCTTACAGGGGGCGGGCACTGAAGCTTTCTTT
TRBV11-3	TRBJ2-1	.	.	CASSKEGAGKQFF	TGTGCCAGCAGCAAAGAGGGTGCGGGGAAGCAGTTCTTC
TRBV11-2	TRBJ1-3	.	.	CASSLSERNTIYF	TGTGCCAGCAGCTTATCAGAAAGAAACACCATATATTTT
TRBV19	TRBJ1-2	TRBD1	.	CASSIVEGAYGYTF	TGTGCCAGTAGTATCGTGGAGGGGGCCTATGGCTACACCTTC
TRBV30	TRBJ1-2	.	.	CASHTGGYTF	TGTGCCTCGCATACGGGTGGCTACACCTTC
TRBV18	TRBJ2-7	.	.	CASSQDRNYEQYF	TGTGCCAGCTCACAGGACAGAAACTACGAGCAGTACTTC
TRBV20-1	TRBJ1-2	.	.	CSARENYGYTF	TGCAGTGCTAGAGAGAACTATGGCTACACCTTC
TRBV28	TRBJ2-1	.	.	CASSIHNEQFF	TGTGCCAGCAGTATACATAATGAGCAGTTCTTC
TRBV18	TRBJ1-3	.	.	CASSPNQGDSGNTIYF	TGTGCCAGCTCACCAAATCAGGGAGACTCTGGAAACACCATATATTTT
TRBV18	TRBJ2-2	TRBD2	.	CASSSTSAGELFF	TGTGCCAGCTCATCAACTAGCGCCGGGGAGCTGTTTTTT
TRBV6-5	TRBJ2-7	.	once	CASRRGNYEQYF	TGTGCCAGCAGACGCGGGAACTACGAGCAGTACTTC
TRBV10-3	TRBJ2-5	.	.	CAISPRGNQETQYF	TGTGCCATCAGTCCACGGGGGAACCAAGAGACCCAGTACTTC
TRBV28	TRBJ1-3	TRBD1	.	CASRTQGTGGNTIYF	TGTGCCAGCAGAACACAGGGGACGGGTGGAAACACCATATATTTT
TRBV28	TRBJ2-7	TRBD2	.	CASSPPGGAYEQYF	TGTGCCAGCAGCCCTCCCGGGGGGGCCTACGAGCAGTACTTC
TRBV6-6	TRBJ1-1	TRBD1	.	CASSGQGRNTEAFF	TGTGCCAGCAGTGGACAGGGCCGGAACACTGAAGCTTTCTTT
TRBV2	TRBJ2-7	.	.	CASSEGAGVAYEQYF	TGTGCCAGCAGTGAAGGAGCAGGGGTTGCCTACGAGCAGTACTTC
TRBV13	TRBJ1-1	TRBD1	.	CASSIRAYRGRDTEAFF	TGTGCCAGCAGCATAAGGGCCTACAGGGGGCGCGACACTGAAGCTTTCTTT
TRBV7-2	TRBJ2-7	.	.	CASSLNTLYEQYF	TGTGCCAGCAGCTTAAACACTCTCTACGAGCAGTACTTC
TRBV10-1	TRBJ1-5	.	.	CASSESGQPQHF	TGCGCCAGCAGTGAGTCGGGTCAGCCCCAGCATTTT
TRBV5-4	TRBJ1-6	.	few	CASSLGGGSTNSPLHF	TGTGCCAGCAGCCTGGGGGGAGGCTCGACTAATTCACCCCTCCACTTT
TRBV7-2	TRBJ1-3	TRBD1	few	CASSAYRGLVGNTIYF	TGTGCCAGCAGCGCCTACAGGGGTTTAGTTGGAAACACCATATATTTT
TRBV29-1	TRBJ1-3	TRBD1	.	CSVGPGGSSGNTIYF	TGCAGCGTCGGCCCAGGGGGGTCCTCTGGAAACACCATATATTTT
TRBV15	TRBJ1-1	.	few	CATSRGRGIGTEAFF	TGTGCCACCAGCAGAGGAAGGGGCATCGGCACTGAAGCTTTCTTT
TRBV10-2	TRBJ1-4	.	.	CASSEGPGAREKLFF	TGCGCCAGCAGTGAGGGCCCGGGGGCGCGTGAAAAACTGTTTTTT
TRBV11-2	TRBJ1-2	.	.	CASSSSFRGGGYTF	TGTGCCAGCAGCTCCTCATTCAGGGGCGGTGGCTACACCTTC
TRBV2	TRBJ1-6	.	few	CASIGISAGSPLHF	TGTGCCAGCATAGGGATTTCTGCAGGATCACCCCTCCACTTT
TRBV29-1	TRBJ2-7	TRBD1	.	CSVKDREYEQYF	TGCAGCGTGAAGGACAGGGAGTACGAGCAGTACTTC
TRBV5-4	TRBJ1-3	.	once	CASSLAVGGPGNTIYF	TGTGCCAGCAGCTTGGCCGTAGGGGGACCAGGAAACACCATATATTTT
TRBV11-2	TRBJ2-1	TRBD2	.	CASRPLSGRAHNEQFF	TGTGCCAGCAGACCCCTTAGCGGGAGGGCGCACAATGAGCAGTTCTTC
TRBV5-1	TRBJ1-1	.	.	CASRMGSNTEAFF	TGCGCCAGCCGAATGGGGTCGAATACTGAAGCTTTCTTT
TRBV4-2	TRBJ1-2	.	.	CASSQIFYTF	TGTGCCAGCAGCCAAATTTTCTACACCTTC
TRBV18	TRBJ1-1	.	few	CASSPLATEAFF	TGTGCCAGCTCACCACTTGCCACTGAAGCTTTCTTT
TRBV6-6	TRBJ2-1	.	.	CASSYLEGEQFF	TGTGCCAGCAGTTATTTGGAGGGGGAGCAGTTCTTC
TRBV10-3	TRBJ2-3	TRBD2	.	CAITPGGAGTDTQYF	TGTGCCATCACCCCCGGGGGGGCCGGGACAGATACGCAGTATTTT
TRBV11-1	TRBJ1-1	.	.	CASSLGQGGNTEAFF	TGTGCCAGCAGCTTAGGTCAGGGAGGGAACACTGAAGCTTTCTTT
TRBV6-1	TRBJ2-1	TRBD1	.	CASELEGALYNEQFF	TGTGCCAGCGAACTAGAGGGGGCTCTCTACAATGAGCAGTTCTTC